Each of the 2 T cell receptor beta chains below was sequenced from the same sample in a study of tumour-infiltrating T cells in Burkitt lymphoma (dated by TCRdb to between 2020 and 2021). The library was produced with the immunoSEQ multiplex PCR assay. Held by TCRdb, this immuneACCESS table contains in-frame sequences only and omits some clones. Under half of the omission traces to an unresolved V gene where checked; the cause of the rest is unknown. This sample gives around 13,000 clones in total; 65% to 90% of them show up just once. Roughly 1.4% of the sample lies in the top ten. The sample consisted of tumor tissue. The source is a human donor with diffuse large B-cell lymphoma.

This chain connects TRBV9 to TRBJ1-2; the D is unclear. Germline V gene sequence: CDR1 SGDLS, CDR2 YYNGEE. V was shortened by 0 bases and J by 5 bases, with 11 bases between the two germline ends. The length of the CDR3 is 14 residues. Here the CDR3 DNA reads TGTGCCAGCAGCGTAGGGTACGGTGTTTATGGCTACACCTTC. Translated, it gives CASSVGYGVYGYTF.

The genes are TRBV6-1 and TRBJ1-4; a weak D match, TRBD1 (6 bases). The CDR3 contains 16 residues. The germline gives CDR1 MNHNS, CDR2 SASEGT. The V end was cut by 4 bases, the J end by 7 bases, with 19 bases between. DNA of the CDR3: TGTGCCAGCAGTGCACGTAGGGAACAGGGTTTTGAAAAACTGTTTTTT. Translated: CASSARREQGFEKLFF.